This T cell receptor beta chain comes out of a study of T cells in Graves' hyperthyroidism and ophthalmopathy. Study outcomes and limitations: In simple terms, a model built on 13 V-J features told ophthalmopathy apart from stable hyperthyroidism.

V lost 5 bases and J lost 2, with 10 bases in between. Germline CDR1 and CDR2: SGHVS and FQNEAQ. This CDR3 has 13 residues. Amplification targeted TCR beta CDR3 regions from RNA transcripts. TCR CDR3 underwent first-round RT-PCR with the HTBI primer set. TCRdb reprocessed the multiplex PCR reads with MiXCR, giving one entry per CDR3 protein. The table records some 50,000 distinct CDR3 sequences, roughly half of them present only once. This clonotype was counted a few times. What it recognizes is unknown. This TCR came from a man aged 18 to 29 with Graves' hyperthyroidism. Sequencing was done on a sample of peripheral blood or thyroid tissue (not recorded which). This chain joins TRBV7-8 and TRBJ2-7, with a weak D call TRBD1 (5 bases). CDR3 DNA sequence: TGTGCCAGCAGCCGTGACAGCGCCTACGAGCAGTACTTC. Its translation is CASSRDSAYEQYF. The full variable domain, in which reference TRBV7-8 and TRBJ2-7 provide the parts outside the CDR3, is GAGVSQSPRYKVAKRGQDVALRCDPISGHVSLFWYQQALGQGPEFLTYFQNEAQLDKSGLPSDRFFAERPEGSVSTLKIQRTQQEDSAVYLCASSRDSAYEQYFGPGTRLTVT.